This T cell receptor (beta chain) was retrieved from a study of T cells in women clearing cervical HPV infection. For the study at large: Blood came at first lesion visit for cases, post-clearance for controls. Only a few women had HLA typing results available.

Comments on this clone: Its antigen remains unidentified. The read stops 3 residues short of the end of the CDR3; the missing end is completed from the germline J gene.

V shed 6 bases and J shed 4 bases, with 27 bases lying between them. From germline, CDR1 is DFQATT and CDR2 SNEGSKA (reference sequence). CDR3 length: 17 amino acids. Study-level points and caveats: Repertoire richness, not evenness, was significantly elevated in CIN3+ cases versus controls.

Generated by immunoSEQ multiplex PCR, the TCRdb table keeps only in-frame clones and is missing some. This sample's table has fewer than 35,000 clones. Specimen: blood buffy coat. The clonotype was recovered from a woman aged 18-70 years with a cervical HPV16 infection that either progressed to CIN3+ or cleared (not recorded which). The V and J genes are TRBV20-1 and TRBJ1-1; a possible D gene is TRBD1 (5 bases). The CDR3 region is CSAEGVGGGVRSTEAFF. The covered CDR3 bases are TGCAGTGCCGAAGGGGTGGGAGGCGGAGTGAGGAGCACTGAA.